This TCR beta chain stems from a study of cytomegalovirus exposure and HLA in healthy donors. Study results and limitations: For most TCR sequences rarity was the rule, although some public TCRs occurred in many donors. Links to common viral pathogens appeared, in a later analysis, for several of the most significant clusters.

Comment on this clone: Its antigen is as yet unknown. A read error may produce the germline difference seen at one junction end.

Vbeta (60) and Jbeta (13) primers were used in the PCR. TCRdb's table, derived via immunoSEQ multiplex PCR, lists solely in-frame clones and lacks some. The sample shows 100,000 to 150,000 clones, around 73% of them seen only once. The V gene's germline CDR1 is SEHNR and CDR2 FQNEAQ (reference sequence). This CDR3 is 12 amino acids long. Input material: PBMCs. This sequence was found in a human donor in good health. The V and J genes are TRBV7-9 and TRBJ1-5; TRBD1 might be the D (6 bases). In DNA form, the CDR3 reads TGTTCCAGCAGTCAGGGGAATCAGCCCCAGCATTTT. This encodes CSSSQGNQPQHF.